Below are 10 T cell receptor beta chains sequenced from a single sample in a study of tissue T cells after allogeneic stem cell transplantation. Libraries were prepared by immunoSEQ multiplex PCR; TCRdb keeps only in-frame clonotypes and omits some of them. This sample has 8,500 to 9,000 clones, with 35% to 55% found just once. The sample's time point: mouse harvest day 7 after allogeneic transplant. Mouse grafts combined 10^7 T-cell-depleted bone marrow cells with 10^6 splenic CD5+ T cells. What was sequenced was skin. The receptors were gathered from a female BALB/c mouse given C57BL/6 T cells with graft-versus-host disease after an allogeneic hematopoietic cell transplant.

Relative to its sample, this clone is medium-sized (0.01 to 0.1%). Any gene name here is a mouse gene name. Read data end 1 residue before the CDR3 end; the end is taken from the germline J gene. The chain links TRBV13-2 to TRBJ2-7; D gene unclear. Germline V CDR1 and CDR2: NNHNN, SYGAGS (reference sequence). The CDR3 has 14 residues. V was shortened by 0 bases and J by 0 bases, with 7 bases between the two germline ends. CDR3 residues: CASGDVGVSYEQYF. The covered CDR3 bases are TGTGCCAGCGGTGATGTCGGGGTCTCCTATGAACAGTAC.

A word on this clone: Mouse names are used for the genes. The read comes to an end 1 residue before the CDR3 does, leaving the germline J gene to fill in the end. V usage is TRBV12-1 and J usage is TRBJ2-1; 11 nucleotides agree with TRBD2. Per the germline V gene, CDR1 is SGHSN and CDR2 is HYEKVE. The CDR3 is 16 residues long. With 2 bases clipped from V and 5 bases from J, the junction kept 7 bases outside the gene matches. CDR3 in amino acids: CASSQTGGGGHAEQFF. The CDR3 bases that were read are TGTGCCAGCTCTCAGACTGGGGGGGGCGGGCATGCTGAGCAGTTC.

Details on this clone: The gene symbols are mouse symbols. With the read ending 1 residue before the CDR3 end, the germline J gene is used to fill in that end. The J gene is TRBJ1-6, the V gene TRBV19, with 10 bases matching TRBD1. TRBJ1-6 is filed as an ORF, its function uncertain. The CDR3 length is 17 residues. Germline lookup yields CDR1 FNHDT and CDR2 SITEND (reference sequence). J lost 1 base, V lost 5 bases, and 6 bases had no gene match. The sequenced CDR3 bases are TGTGCCAGCAGCCCCCGGGACAGGGGATCCTATAATTCGCCCCTCTAC. Its protein is CASSPRDRGSYNSPLY. The whole CDR3 sequence reads CASSPRDRGSYNSPLYF.

With regard to this clone: Any gene name here is a mouse gene name. The read gets to within 1 residue of the CDR3 end, and the germline J gene fills in the rest. The chain is built from TRBV26 and TRBJ2-4; 13 nucleotides line up with TRBD2. The germline CDR1 and CDR2 sequences are KGHPV and FQNQEV (reference sequence). The CDR3 extends over 14 amino acids. Trimming removed 6 bases from V and 8 bases from J; junction bases left unmatched: 5. The part of the CDR3 DNA that was read is TGTGCCAGCAGCCCGGACTGGGGGGGCGGCACCTTGTAC. Translated: CASSPDWGGGTLY. The complete CDR3 sequence is CASSPDWGGGTLYF.

This clone turned up a few times. Gene names and germline match the mouse. The observed sequence ends 1 residue before the CDR3 terminus, with the missing tail filled in from the germline J gene. This chain links TRBV13-2 with TRBJ2-7; D unresolved. Germline CDR1 NNHNN, CDR2 SYGAGS (reference sequence). Trimming shortened V by 1 base and J by 0 bases, and 8 bases separated the two germline ends. The CDR3 extends over 14 amino acids. CDR3 region: CASGDQESSYEQYF. The DNA read from the CDR3 is TGTGCCAGCGGTGATCAGGAAAGCTCCTATGAACAGTAC.

Worth noting for this clone: These gene names are mouse names. The CDR3: CASGDIGGSQNTLYF. The part of the CDR3 DNA that was read is TGTGCCAGCGGTGATATTGGTGGCAGTCAAAACACCTTGTAC. The chain is built from TRBV13-2 and TRBJ2-4, with no clear D. The read terminates 1 residue before the CDR3 end, so the remaining end is supplied by the germline J gene. The CDR3 loop spans 15 amino acids. CDR1 and CDR2 (germline): NNHNN, SYGAGS (reference sequence). V lost 1 base and J lost 0, with 9 bases in between.

Regarding this clone: The gene names given are mouse names. Read coverage stops 1 residue before the CDR3 terminus; the germline J gene supplies the remainder. The J gene is TRBJ2-2, the V gene TRBV26; the D call may be TRBD1 or TRBD2 (5 bases each). This CDR3 contains 15 residues. V was clipped by 0 bases and J by 4 bases, with 9 bases between them. Germline V gene sequence: CDR1 KGHPV, CDR2 FQNQEV (reference sequence). The CDR3 here is CASSLSGTGTGQLYF. Partial CDR3 DNA: TGTGCCAGCAGTCTGTCGGGGACGGGCACCGGGCAGCTCTAC.

Concerning this clone itself: Germline and genes here are mouse. The read finishes 1 residue shy of the CDR3 end, and the germline J gene is used to complete it. The chain joins TRBV3 to TRBJ1-3, with TRBD1 identical over 8 bases. V lost 3 bases to trimming and J lost 4 bases; unmatched junction nucleotides: 2. Germline-derived CDR1 and CDR2 are SNHLY and FYNGKV (reference sequence). There are 14 residues in the CDR3. The covered CDR3 bases are TGTGCCAGCAGCTTTGACAGGGGAGGAAATACGCTCTAT. Protein sequence: CASSFDRGGNTLY. Given in full, the CDR3 is CASSFDRGGNTLYF.

This clone was seen a handful of times. Gene names are the mouse ones. The read halts 1 residue ahead of the CDR3 end, with the missing end drawn from the germline J gene. This chain links TRBV3 with TRBJ2-7; either TRBD1 or TRBD2 may fit D (6 bases each). V lost 5 bases and J 4 bases, leaving 15 bases between the germline ends. This CDR3 region has 14 residues. CDR1 and CDR2 (germline): SNHLY, FYNGKV (reference sequence). CDR3: CASSPLGGRYEQYF. The covered CDR3 bases are TGTGCCAGCAGCCCCCTCGGGGGCAGGTATGAACAGTAC.

This clone occurred once. Any gene name here is a mouse gene name. The read comes to an end 1 residue before the CDR3 does, leaving the germline J gene to fill in the end. Additional DNA sequences in this sample encode the identical CDR3. The chain recombines TRBV26 with TRBJ2-3; D is unclear. The CDR3 is 13 amino acids. V was cut by 4 bases and J by 0 bases, with 5 bases left in between. Germline V gene lookup returns CDR1 KGHPV and CDR2 FQNQEV (reference sequence). The CDR3 reads CASSQGSAETLYF. Partial CDR3 DNA: TGTGCCAGCAGTCAAGGAAGTGCAGAAACGCTGTAT.